These T cell receptor beta chains were read from a single sample in a study of blood T cell repertoires in COVID-19. The assay was immunoSEQ multiplex PCR, and TCRdb's table has in-frame clones only and misses some. The sample contains tens of thousands of clones, around 80% of which appear only once. Sequenced input: peripheral blood. These receptors were obtained from a woman older than 75 with acute or convalescent COVID-19. Each CDR3 is given with its conserved first and last residue. D genes are given only for firm matches. Expanded clones are given a class, and other clones once, few, many or no size at all.

j_call clone_size v_call d_call cdr3_aa cdr3_nt
TRBJ2-7 once TRBV5-1 TRBD1 CASSPSGQGAIEQYF TGCGCCAGCAGCCCCTCGGGGCAGGGGGCCATCGAGCAGTACTTC
TRBJ1-1 NA TRBV6-5 TRBD1 CASSYTGQGAAAFF TGTGCCAGCAGTTATACCGGACAGGGGGCCGCGGCTTTCTTT
TRBJ2-5 NA TRBV19 TRBD2 CASSIHPTSLGLAGGPQETQYF TGTGCCAGTAGTATACACCCGACAAGTTTGGGGCTAGCGGGAGGGCCCCAAGAGACCCAGTACTTC
TRBJ2-7 NA TRBV30 TRBD2 CANVAGGEQYF TGTGCCAATGTAGCGGGAGGTGAGCAGTACTTC
TRBJ2-3 NA TRBV19 TRBD1 CASSISQGAGTDTQYF TGTGCCAGTAGTATAAGTCAGGGGGCTGGCACAGATACGCAGTATTTT
TRBJ1-5 once TRBV6-4 NA CASSDKRGGPQHF TGTGCCAGCAGTGACAAACGAGGTGGGCCCCAGCATTTT
TRBJ1-1 NA TRBV5-1 TRBD1 CASSRPGTVNTEAFF TGCGCCAGCAGCCGACCCGGGACAGTGAACACTGAAGCTTTCTTT
TRBJ2-5 NA TRBV12-5 TRBD1 CASGPPSTGGQETQYF TGTGCTAGTGGCCCACCCTCGACAGGGGGTCAAGAGACCCAGTACTTC
TRBJ1-5 NA TRBV27 NA CASRLGGWGNQPQHF TGTGCCAGCAGACTGGGAGGGTGGGGCAATCAGCCCCAGCATTTT
TRBJ2-7 NA TRBV19 NA CASRVAGQSPFNYEQYF TGTGCCAGTAGAGTAGCGGGACAGAGTCCTTTTAACTACGAGCAGTACTTC